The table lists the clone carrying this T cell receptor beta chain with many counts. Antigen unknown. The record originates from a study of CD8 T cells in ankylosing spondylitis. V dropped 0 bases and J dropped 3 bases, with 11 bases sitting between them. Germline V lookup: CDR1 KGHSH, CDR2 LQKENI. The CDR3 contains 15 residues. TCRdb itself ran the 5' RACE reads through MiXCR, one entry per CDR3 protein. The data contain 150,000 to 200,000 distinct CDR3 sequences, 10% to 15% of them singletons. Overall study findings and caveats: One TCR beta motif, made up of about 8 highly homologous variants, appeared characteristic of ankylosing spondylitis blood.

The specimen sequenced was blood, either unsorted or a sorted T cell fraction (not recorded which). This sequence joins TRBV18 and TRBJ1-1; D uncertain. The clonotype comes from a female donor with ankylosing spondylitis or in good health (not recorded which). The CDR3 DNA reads TGTGCCAGCTCACCACCGTCCGAGGCCGACACTGAAGCTTTCTTT. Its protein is CASSPPSEADTEAFF. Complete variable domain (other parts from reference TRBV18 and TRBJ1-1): NAGVMQNPRHLVRRRGQEARLRCSPMKGHSHVYWYRQLPEEGLKFMVYLQKENIIDESGMPKERFSAEFPKEGPSILRIQQVVRGDSAAYFCASSPPSEADTEAFFGQGTRLTVV.